A single sample is the source of the 7 T cell receptor beta chains below, sequenced in a study of blood T cell repertoires in COVID-19. Clones were sequenced by immunoSEQ multiplex PCR, and TCRdb holds only the in-frame ones, with some missing. The table shows about 120,000 clones, with about 86% occurring only once. Sample: peripheral blood. All receptors come from a woman aged 45-65 years with acute or convalescent COVID-19.

This clone was observed once. This sequence joins TRBV19 and TRBJ1-1; a possible D gene is TRBD1 (6 bases). Per germline, CDR1 LNHDA and CDR2 SQIVND (reference sequence). Trimming cost V 5 bases and J 6 bases, with 13 bases left between them. The CDR3 length is 13 residues. CDR3 DNA sequence: TGTGCCAGTAGTGCACAGGGTCGCCCTGAAGCTTTCTTT. Translating gives CASSAQGRPEAFF. Looking up the rest from reference TRBV19 and TRBJ1-1 gives the full variable domain: DGGITQSPKYLFRKEGQNVTLSCEQNLNHDAMYWYRQDPGQGLRLIYYSQIVNDFQKGDIAEGYSVSREKKESFPLTVTSAQKNPTAFYLCASSAQGRPEAFFGQGTRLTVV.

The chain links TRBV23-1 to TRBJ2-5; 7 bases are shared with TRBD1. TRBV23-1 is marked as an open reading frame, function uncertain. With 4 bases clipped from V and 8 bases from J, the junction kept 4 bases outside the gene matches. This CDR3 has 12 amino acids. The chain's CDR3 is CASSLQGRTQYF. In DNA form, the CDR3 reads TGCGCCAGCAGTCTACAGGGGAGAACCCAGTACTTC.

This chain uses TRBV27 with TRBJ2-3, with TRBD2 matching over 7 bases. The V gene's germline CDR1 is MNHEY and CDR2 SMNVEV (reference sequence). The V gene end was trimmed by 7 bases and the J gene end by 2 bases; junction bases not matched to a gene: 12. CDR3 length equals 16 residues. CDR3 sequence: CASTIQAGPYTDTQYF. The CDR3 DNA reads TGTGCCAGCACGATACAAGCGGGGCCCTACACAGATACGCAGTATTTT.

This chain joins TRBV4-1 and TRBJ2-1; TRBD2 agrees at 8 bases. The length of the CDR3 is 16 residues. The V gene end was trimmed by 2 bases and the J gene end by 8 bases; junction bases not matched to a gene: 11. CDR1 and CDR2 (germline): MGHRA, YSYEKL. CDR3 coding DNA: TGCGCCAGCAGCCAAACTCCCCGACTAGCGTGGGATGAGCAGTTCTTC. Translating gives CASSQTPRLAWDEQFF.

The rearrangement joins TRBV19 to TRBJ1-2; maybe TRBD1 (5 bases). The V and J ends lost 10 bases and 5 bases respectively, with 14 bases between them. The CDR3 is made up of 12 amino acids. The germline CDR1 and CDR2 sequences are LNHDA and SQIVND (reference sequence). CDR3 amino acids: CATSRAAYGYTF. CDR3 nucleotide sequence: TGTGCCACCAGCAGGGCGGCTTATGGCTACACCTTC.

The chain combines TRBV10-2 with TRBJ1-5, with 9 positions matching TRBD1. V lost 0 bases to trimming and J lost 5 bases; unmatched junction nucleotides: 2. Germline CDR1 and CDR2: WSHSY and SAAADI. This CDR3 is 15 amino acids long. The CDR3 spells CASSESRTGDQPQHF. The CDR3 DNA sequence: TGCGCCAGCAGTGAGTCGAGGACAGGGGATCAGCCCCAGCATTTT.

The chain links TRBV5-4 to TRBJ2-7; 8 nucleotides match TRBD1. The CDR3 covers 15 residues. V gave up 0 bases and J gave up 3 bases; unmatched junction bases: 5. Germline CDR1 is SGHNT and CDR2 is YYREEE (reference sequence). The CDR3 DNA sequence: TGTGCCAGCAGCTTGGCCGACAGGGGCATCTACGAGCAGTACTTC. It specifies CASSLADRGIYEQYF.